This record concerns one T cell receptor beta chain sequence. Antigen: not known. This could be a read error, since a much larger clone is one nucleotide away. It was RNA transcripts that yielded the amplified TCR beta CDR3 regions. HTBI primers were employed in a first-round RT-PCR of the TCR CDR3. One entry per CDR3 protein, called by TCRdb with MiXCR from the multiplex PCR reads. The sample contains 500,000 to 650,000 distinct CDR3 sequences, 14% of which appear only once. Pregnant or lactating patients were excluded, as were those with uncontrolled infection or other autoimmune disease. The data were taken from a study of T cells in Graves' hyperthyroidism and ophthalmopathy. Study in general: Peripheral blood was taken when the disease was first diagnosed, before any treatment began. Study-wide results and limits: Ophthalmopathy was model-predicted a median about 6.7 months pre-onset.

The length of the CDR3 is 17 residues. The sequenced sample consisted of blood. The clonotype was recovered from a woman aged 40 to 55 with Graves' hyperthyroidism. The V gene is TRBV12-3 or TRBV12-4, the J gene TRBJ2-3, with 7 bases fitting TRBD1. The CDR3 DNA reads as TGTGCCAGCAGTTTAGGAGGGGGCCTCACACGCACAGATATGCAGTATTTT. Its protein product is CASSLGGGLTRTDMQYF.